The T cell receptor (beta chain) under discussion was sequenced for a study of blood T cell repertoires in COVID-19. Study context: Acute-phase and convalescent COVID-19 samples originated in the United States, Italy and Spain. T cells, B-cell-depleted T cells, or PBMCs supplied cDNA or gDNA.

In the original processing: Reference gene primer amplification gave estimated nucleated cell counts. TCRdb keeps only in-frame clones here, not all; method: immunoSEQ multiplex PCR. V, J and clone size reflect that table, while D and trimming were determined from the DNA. The data show around 100,000 clones, approximately 81% seen once. This CDR3 has 12 residues. Germline-derived CDR1 and CDR2 are SGHKS and YYEKEE (reference sequence). V was trimmed by 6 bases and J by 4 bases, leaving 9 bases between them. The material sequenced was peripheral blood. The chain carries TRBV5-5 and TRBJ2-3; D might be TRBD2 (6 bases). The receptor was derived from a man aged 40-50 years with acute or convalescent COVID-19. CDR3 amino acids: CASTPGADTQYF. The CDR3 coding sequence is TGTGCCAGCACTCCGGGGGCAGATACGCAGTATTTT.